This TCR beta chain originates from a study of shared clonotypes between healthy human individuals. Points from the study as a whole: The naive CD4 repertoires of several donors were compared, and roughly 5% of clonotypes were shared.

The CDR3 loop spans 16 amino acids. Trimming removed 0 bases at V and 0 bases at J, with 13 bases between. Germline CDR1 and CDR2: SGDLS and YYNGEE. CD45RO-negative, CCR7-selected cells formed the naive CD8 fraction, which excluded terminally differentiated effector memory CD45RA+ cells. Those who donated, Caucasian adults without exception, all lived in Nashville, Tennessee. As concerns this clone: Its specificity is not known.

Here immunoSEQ multiplex PCR was the method, and the copy in TCRdb shows in-frame clones only, minus some. The data contain around 2,000,000 clones, roughly 95% of them singletons. The gene calls are TRBV9 and TRBJ2-7; D is possibly TRBD2 (6 bases). Sequencing was done on a sample of naive CD8+ T cells sorted from blood. This clonotype originated in a man in his late teens or twenties in good health. The DNA of the CDR3 is TGTGCCAGCAGCGTAGCTGACGGGGGACTCTCCTACGAGCAGTACTTC. This codes for CASSVADGGLSYEQYF.